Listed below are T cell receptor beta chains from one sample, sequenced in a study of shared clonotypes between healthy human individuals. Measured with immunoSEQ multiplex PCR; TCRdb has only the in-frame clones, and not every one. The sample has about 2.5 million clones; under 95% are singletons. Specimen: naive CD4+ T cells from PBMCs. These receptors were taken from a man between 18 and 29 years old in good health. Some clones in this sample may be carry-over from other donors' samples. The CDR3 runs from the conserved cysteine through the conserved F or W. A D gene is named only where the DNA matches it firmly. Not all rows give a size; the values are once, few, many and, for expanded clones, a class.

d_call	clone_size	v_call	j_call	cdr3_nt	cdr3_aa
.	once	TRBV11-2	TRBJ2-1	TGTGCCAGCAGCTCCACTACCTCCTCCTACAATGAGCAGTTCTTC	CASSSTTSSYNEQFF
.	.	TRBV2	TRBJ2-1	TGTGCCAGCAGTCCCGGACTTACCTACAATGAGCAGTTCTTC	CASSPGLTYNEQFF
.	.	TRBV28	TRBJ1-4	TGTGCCAGCAGTCCCGAATTGGGTAATGAAAAACTGTTTTTT	CASSPELGNEKLFF
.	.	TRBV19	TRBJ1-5	TGTGCCAGTAGTGCGGGACTTTTTAGCAATCAGCCCCAGCATTTT	CASSAGLFSNQPQHF
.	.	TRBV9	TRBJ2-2	TGTGCCAGCAGCGTAGACGGCCCCGGGGAGCTGTTTTTT	CASSVDGPGELFF
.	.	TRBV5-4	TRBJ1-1	TGTGCCAGCAGCTTGGAGTTTCGAGGGGAAGCTTTCTTT	CASSLEFRGEAFF
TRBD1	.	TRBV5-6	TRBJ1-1	TGTGCCAGCAGCTCTGGACAGGGGGTCGGAGCTTTCTTT	CASSSGQGVGAFF
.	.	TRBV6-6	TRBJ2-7	TGTGCCAGCAGTTACGGGGGGGCAATCTACGAGCAGTACTTC	CASSYGGAIYEQYF
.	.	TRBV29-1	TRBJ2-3	TGCAGCGTTGATCGGCGGGGCACAGATACGCAGTATTTT	CSVDRRGTDTQYF
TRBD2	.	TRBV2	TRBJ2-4	TGTGCCAGCATCCCGCGCGGGGAGGGAGAGGCCATTCAGTACTTC	CASIPRGEGEAIQYF
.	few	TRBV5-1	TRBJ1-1	TGCGCCAGCAGTGAGAACACTGGCGGCACTGAAGCTTTCTTT	CASSENTGGTEAFF
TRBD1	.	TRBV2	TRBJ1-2	TGTGCCAGCAGACCGGGACAGGGGACAACTGGCTACACCTTC	CASRPGQGTTGYTF
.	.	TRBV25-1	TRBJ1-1	TGTGCCAGCAGCAAGGTCGGGCTGAACACTGAAGCTTTCTTT	CASSKVGLNTEAFF
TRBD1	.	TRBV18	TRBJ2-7	TGTGCCAGCTCATCAGACAGGGGGCTCGAGCAGTACTTC	CASSSDRGLEQYF
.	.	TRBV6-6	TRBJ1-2	TGTGCCAGCAGTTACTCGAATCAGGCAGGGGACTATGGCTACACCTTC	CASSYSNQAGDYGYTF
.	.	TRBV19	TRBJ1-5	TGTGCCAGTAGTGGTTTCTCCGTGGAGTCCCAGCATTTT	CASSGFSVESQHF
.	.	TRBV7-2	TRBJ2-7	TGTGCCAGCAGCTTGGGAAGGGCGACCGAGCAGTACTTC	CASSLGRATEQYF
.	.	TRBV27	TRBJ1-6	TGTGCCAGCAGTCCCCTCAGTGCAGGGACCATGCCCCTCCACTTT	CASSPLSAGTMPLHF
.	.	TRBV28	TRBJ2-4	TGTGCCAGCTGCCTCGGGGGACCACTAGCCAAAAACATTCAGTACTTC	CASCLGGPLAKNIQYF
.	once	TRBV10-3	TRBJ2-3	TGTGCCATCAGTGAGCAGGGGTCAATCACAGATACGCAGTATTTT	CAISEQGSITDTQYF
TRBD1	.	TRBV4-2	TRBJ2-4	TGTGCCAGCAGCCAAAGGGACAGTCCCATTCAGTACTTC	CASSQRDSPIQYF
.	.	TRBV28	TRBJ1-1	TGTGCCAGCACTCCAACCCGGGGGGTAGGGGGAGCTTTCTTT	CASTPTRGVGGAFF
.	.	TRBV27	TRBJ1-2	TGTGCCAGCGGGAACCCCCTGACAGGTCTCTATGGCTACACCTTC	CASGNPLTGLYGYTF
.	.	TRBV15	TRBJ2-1	TGTGCCACCAGCAGAGCATCGCGCGTGGATGAGCAGTTCTTC	CATSRASRVDEQFF
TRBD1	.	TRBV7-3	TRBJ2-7	TGTGCCAGCAGCTTAACCGGCGGGACAGGGGCCGAAGCTAGTAACTTC	CASSLTGGTGAEASNF
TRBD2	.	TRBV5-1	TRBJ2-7	TGCGCCAGCAGCTTGGGGCCTAGCGGTTTCTACGAGCAGTACTTC	CASSLGPSGFYEQYF
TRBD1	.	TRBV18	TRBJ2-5	TGTGCCAGCTCACCAGGGACAGTGGAGACCCAGTACTTC	CASSPGTVETQYF